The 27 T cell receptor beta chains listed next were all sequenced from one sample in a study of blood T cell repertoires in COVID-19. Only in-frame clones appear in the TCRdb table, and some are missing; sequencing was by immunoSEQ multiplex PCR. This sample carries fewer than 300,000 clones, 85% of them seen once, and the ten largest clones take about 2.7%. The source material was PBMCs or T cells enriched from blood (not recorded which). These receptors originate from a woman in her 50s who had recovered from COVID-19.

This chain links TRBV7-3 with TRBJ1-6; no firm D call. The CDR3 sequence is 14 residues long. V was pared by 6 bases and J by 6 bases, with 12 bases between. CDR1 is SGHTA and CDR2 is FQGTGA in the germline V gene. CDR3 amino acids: CASSQDFANSPLHF. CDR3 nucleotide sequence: TGTGCCAGCAGTCAGGACTTCGCTAATTCACCCCTCCACTTT.

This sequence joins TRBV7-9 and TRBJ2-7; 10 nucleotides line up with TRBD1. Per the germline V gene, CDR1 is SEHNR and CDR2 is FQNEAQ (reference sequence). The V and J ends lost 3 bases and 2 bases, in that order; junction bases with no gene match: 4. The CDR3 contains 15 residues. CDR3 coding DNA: TGTGCCAGCAGCTTCGACAGGGGGCGAACCTACGAGCAGTACTTC. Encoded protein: CASSFDRGRTYEQYF.

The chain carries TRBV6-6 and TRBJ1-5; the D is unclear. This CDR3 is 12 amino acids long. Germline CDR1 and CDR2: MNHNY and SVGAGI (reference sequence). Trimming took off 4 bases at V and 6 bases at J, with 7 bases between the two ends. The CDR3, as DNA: TGTGCCAGCAGTTCCGGGTTTCAGCCCCAGCATTTT. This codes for CASSSGFQPQHF.

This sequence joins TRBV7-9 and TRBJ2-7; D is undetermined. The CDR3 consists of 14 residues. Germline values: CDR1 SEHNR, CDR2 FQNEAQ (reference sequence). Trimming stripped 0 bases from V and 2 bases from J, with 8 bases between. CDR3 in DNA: TGTGCCAGCAGCTTAGCAACAGCTACCTACGAGCAGTACTTC. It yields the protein CASSLATATYEQYF.

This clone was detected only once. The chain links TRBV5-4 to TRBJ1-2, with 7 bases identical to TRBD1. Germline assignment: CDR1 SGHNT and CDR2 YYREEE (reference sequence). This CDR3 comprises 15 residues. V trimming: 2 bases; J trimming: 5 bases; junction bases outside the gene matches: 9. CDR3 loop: CASSLGGYQRYGYTF. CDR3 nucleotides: TGTGCCAGCAGCTTAGGGGGCTACCAGAGGTATGGCTACACCTTC.

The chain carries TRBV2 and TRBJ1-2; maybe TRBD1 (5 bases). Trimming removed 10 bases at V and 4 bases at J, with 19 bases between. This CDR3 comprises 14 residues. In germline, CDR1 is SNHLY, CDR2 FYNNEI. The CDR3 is CATIERQTVYGYTF. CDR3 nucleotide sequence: TGTGCCACCATAGAGAGACAGACAGTCTATGGCTACACCTTC.

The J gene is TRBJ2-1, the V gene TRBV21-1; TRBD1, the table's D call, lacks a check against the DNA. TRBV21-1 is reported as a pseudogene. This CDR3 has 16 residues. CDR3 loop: CAKTRYQVCSYNEQFF. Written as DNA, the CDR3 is TGTGCCAAAACACGTTATCAGGTGTGCTCCTACAATGAGCAGTTCTTC.

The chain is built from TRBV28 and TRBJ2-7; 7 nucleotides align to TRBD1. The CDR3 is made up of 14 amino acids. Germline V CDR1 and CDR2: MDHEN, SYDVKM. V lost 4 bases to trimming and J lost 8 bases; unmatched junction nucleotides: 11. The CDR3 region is CASSYSPGQLKQYF. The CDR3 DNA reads TGTGCCAGCAGTTATAGCCCGGGACAGTTAAAGCAGTACTTC. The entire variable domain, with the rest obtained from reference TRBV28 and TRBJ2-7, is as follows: DVKVTQSSRYLVKRTGEKVFLECVQDMDHENMFWYRQDPGLGLRLIYFSYDVKMKEKGDIPEGYSVSREKKERFSLILESASTNQTSMYLCASSYSPGQLKQYFGPGTRLTVT.

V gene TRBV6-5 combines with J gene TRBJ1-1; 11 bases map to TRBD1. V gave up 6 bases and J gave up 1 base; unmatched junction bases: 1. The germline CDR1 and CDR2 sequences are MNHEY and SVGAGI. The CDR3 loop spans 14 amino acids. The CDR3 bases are TGTGCCAGCAGGGGACAGGGGGGGAACACTGAAGCTTTCTTT. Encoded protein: CASRGQGGNTEAFF.

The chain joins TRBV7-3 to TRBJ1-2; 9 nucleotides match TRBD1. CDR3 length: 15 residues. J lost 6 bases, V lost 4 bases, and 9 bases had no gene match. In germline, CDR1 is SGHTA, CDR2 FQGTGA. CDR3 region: CASSSTDRGGDGYTF. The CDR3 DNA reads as TGTGCCAGCAGCTCCACGGACAGGGGCGGTGATGGCTACACCTTC.

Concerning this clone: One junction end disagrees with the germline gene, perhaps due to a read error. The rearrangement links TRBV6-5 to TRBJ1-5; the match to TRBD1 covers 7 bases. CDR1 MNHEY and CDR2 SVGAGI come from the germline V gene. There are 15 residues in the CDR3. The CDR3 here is CASKLGQTSDQPQHF. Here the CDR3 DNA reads TGTGCCAGCAAATTGGGACAGACTAGCGATCAGCCCCAGCATTTT.

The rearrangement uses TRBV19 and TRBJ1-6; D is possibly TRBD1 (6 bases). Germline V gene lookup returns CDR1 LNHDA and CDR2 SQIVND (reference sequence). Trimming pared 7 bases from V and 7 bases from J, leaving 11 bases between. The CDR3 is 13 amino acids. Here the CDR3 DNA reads TGTGCCAGTACACAGGGACTAAATTCACCCCTCCACTTT. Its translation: CASTQGLNSPLHF.

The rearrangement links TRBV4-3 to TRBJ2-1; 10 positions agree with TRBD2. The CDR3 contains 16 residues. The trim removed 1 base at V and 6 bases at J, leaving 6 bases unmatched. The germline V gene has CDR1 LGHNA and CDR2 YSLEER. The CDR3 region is CASSQATSGTRNEQFF. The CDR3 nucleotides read TGCGCCAGCAGCCAAGCCACTAGCGGGACCCGCAATGAGCAGTTCTTC.

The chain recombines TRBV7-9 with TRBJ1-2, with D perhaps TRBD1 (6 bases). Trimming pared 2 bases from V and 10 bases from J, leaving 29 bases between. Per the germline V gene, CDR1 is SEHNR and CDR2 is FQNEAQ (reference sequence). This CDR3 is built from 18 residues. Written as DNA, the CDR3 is TGTGCCAGCAGCTTATTTTCTGCCAGGGGCCGCCAACGACTTTCCTACACCTTC. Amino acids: CASSLFSARGRQRLSYTF.

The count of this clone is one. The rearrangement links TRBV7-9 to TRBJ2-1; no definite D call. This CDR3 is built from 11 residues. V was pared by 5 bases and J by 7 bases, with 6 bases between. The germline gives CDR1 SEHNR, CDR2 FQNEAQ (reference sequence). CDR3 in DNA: TGTGCCAGCAGCCGAGTTAATGAGCAGTTCTTC. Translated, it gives CASSRVNEQFF.

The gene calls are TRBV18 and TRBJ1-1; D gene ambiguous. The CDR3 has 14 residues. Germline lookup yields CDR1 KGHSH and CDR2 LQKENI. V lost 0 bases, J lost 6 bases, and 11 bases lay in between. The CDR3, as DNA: TGTGCCAGCTCACCACCAGGGAGTGGCGCTGAAGCTTTCTTT. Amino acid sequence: CASSPPGSGAEAFF.

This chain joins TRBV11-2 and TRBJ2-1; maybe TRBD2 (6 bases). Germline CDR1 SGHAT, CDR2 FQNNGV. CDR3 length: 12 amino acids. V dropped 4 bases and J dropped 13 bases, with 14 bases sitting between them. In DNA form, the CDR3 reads TGTGCCAGCAGCTCAACTCGCGGGGAACAGTTCTTC. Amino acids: CASSSTRGEQFF.

The chain's CDR3 is CASSVDRSQETQYF. The CDR3 nucleotides are TGTGCCAGCAGTGTGGACAGGAGCCAAGAGACCCAGTACTTC. J is TRBJ2-5 and V is TRBV28; TRBD1 aligns across 7 bases. Looked up from germline, CDR1 is MDHEN and CDR2 is SYDVKM. This CDR3 is built from 14 residues. With 5 bases clipped from V and 1 base from J, the junction kept 4 bases outside the gene matches.

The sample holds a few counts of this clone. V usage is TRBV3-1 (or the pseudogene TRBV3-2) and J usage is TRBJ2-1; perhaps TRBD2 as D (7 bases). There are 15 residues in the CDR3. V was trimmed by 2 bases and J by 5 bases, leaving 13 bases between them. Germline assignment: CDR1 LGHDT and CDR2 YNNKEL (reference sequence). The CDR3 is CASSQQGTKNNEQFF. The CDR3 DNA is TGTGCCAGCAGCCAACAGGGGACTAAAAACAATGAGCAGTTCTTC.

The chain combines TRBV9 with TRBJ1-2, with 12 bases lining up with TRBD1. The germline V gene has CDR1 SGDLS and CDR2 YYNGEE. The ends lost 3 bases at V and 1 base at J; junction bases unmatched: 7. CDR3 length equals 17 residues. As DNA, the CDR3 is TGTGCCAGCAGCGGCCGGGACAGGGGGCGTAGTAACTATGGCTACACCTTC. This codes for CASSGRDRGRSNYGYTF. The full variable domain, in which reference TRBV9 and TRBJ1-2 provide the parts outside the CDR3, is DSGVTQTPKHLITATGQRVTLRCSPRSGDLSVYWYQQSLDQGLQFLIQYYNGEERAKGNILERFSAQQFPDLHSELNLSSLELGDSALYFCASSGRDRGRSNYGYTFGSGTRLTVV.

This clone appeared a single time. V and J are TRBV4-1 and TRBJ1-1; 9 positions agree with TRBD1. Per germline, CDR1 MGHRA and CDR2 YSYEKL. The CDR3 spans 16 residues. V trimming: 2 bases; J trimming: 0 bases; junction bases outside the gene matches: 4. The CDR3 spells CASSQIGQGMNTEAFF. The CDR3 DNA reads TGCGCCAGCAGCCAAATAGGACAGGGGATGAACACTGAAGCTTTCTTT.

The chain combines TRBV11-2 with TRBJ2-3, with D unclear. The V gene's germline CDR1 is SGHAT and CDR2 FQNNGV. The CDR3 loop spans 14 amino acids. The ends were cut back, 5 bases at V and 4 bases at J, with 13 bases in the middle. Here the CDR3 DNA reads TGTGCCAGCAGCCCTAACTGGGCGTCAGATACGCAGTATTTT. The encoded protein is CASSPNWASDTQYF.

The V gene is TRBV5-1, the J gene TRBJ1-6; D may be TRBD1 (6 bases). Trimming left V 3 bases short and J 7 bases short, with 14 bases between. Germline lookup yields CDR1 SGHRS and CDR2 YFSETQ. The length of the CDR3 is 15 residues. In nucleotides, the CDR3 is TGCGCCAGCAGCTCCTATGCAGGGGACAATTCACCCCTCCACTTT. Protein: CASSSYAGDNSPLHF.

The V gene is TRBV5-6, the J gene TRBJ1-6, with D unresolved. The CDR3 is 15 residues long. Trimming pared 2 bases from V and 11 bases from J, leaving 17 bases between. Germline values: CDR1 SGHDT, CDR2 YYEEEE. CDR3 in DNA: TGTGCCAGCAGCTTCGGCGGTGCCAGACGAACACCCCTCCACTTT. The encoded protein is CASSFGGARRTPLHF.

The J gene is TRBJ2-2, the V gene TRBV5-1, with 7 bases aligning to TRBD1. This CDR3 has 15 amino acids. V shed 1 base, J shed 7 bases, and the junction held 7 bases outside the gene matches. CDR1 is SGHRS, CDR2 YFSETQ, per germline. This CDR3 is CASSLRGPNVGELFF. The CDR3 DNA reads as TGCGCCAGCAGCTTGAGGGGGCCTAACGTCGGGGAGCTGTTTTTT.

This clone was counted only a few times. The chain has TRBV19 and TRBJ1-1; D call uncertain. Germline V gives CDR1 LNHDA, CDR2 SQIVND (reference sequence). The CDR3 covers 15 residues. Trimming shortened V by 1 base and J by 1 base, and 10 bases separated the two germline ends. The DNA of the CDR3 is TGTGCCAGTAGTATAGGAGGGAGGGAGAACACTGAAGCTTTCTTT. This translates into CASSIGGRENTEAFF.

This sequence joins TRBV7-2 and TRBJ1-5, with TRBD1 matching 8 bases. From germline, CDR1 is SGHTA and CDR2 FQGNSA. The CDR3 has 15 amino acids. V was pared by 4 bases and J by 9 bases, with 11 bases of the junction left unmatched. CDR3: CASSWTGPAEVPQHF. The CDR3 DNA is TGTGCCAGCAGCTGGACAGGGCCCGCGGAGGTGCCCCAGCATTTT.